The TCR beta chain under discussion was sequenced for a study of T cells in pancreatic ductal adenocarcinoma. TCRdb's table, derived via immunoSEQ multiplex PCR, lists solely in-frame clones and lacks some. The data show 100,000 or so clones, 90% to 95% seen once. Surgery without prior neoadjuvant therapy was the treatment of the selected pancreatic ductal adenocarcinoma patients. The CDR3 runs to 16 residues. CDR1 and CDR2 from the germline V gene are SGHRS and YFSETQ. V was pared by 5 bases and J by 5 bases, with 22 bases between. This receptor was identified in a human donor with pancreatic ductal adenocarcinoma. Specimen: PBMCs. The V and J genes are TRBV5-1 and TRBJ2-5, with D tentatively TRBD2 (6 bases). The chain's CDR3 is CASRGDAGSFEETQYF. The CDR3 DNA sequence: TGCGCCAGCAGAGGCGACGCGGGATCATTCGAGGAGACCCAGTACTTC.